Included here is one TCR beta chain sequence, with context. Its antigen is as yet unknown. The repertoire was sequenced with immunoSEQ multiplex PCR; TCRdb's copy has only in-frame clones and lacks some. In the table there are roughly 26,000 clones, nearly 80% of which are singletons. With V trimmed by 6 bases and J by 6 bases, 12 bases remained unmatched. Germline CDR1 and CDR2: SEHNR and FQNEAQ (reference sequence). The CDR3 sequence is 16 residues long. The sample belongs to a study of OX40 agonist ivuxolimab in advanced cancers. About the research overall: People in dose escalation had one of these cancers: hepatocellular carcinoma, melanoma, renal cell or head and neck cancer. A male proportion of about 84% was recorded, with mean age roughly 62 years and range about 20 to 79. Anti-PD-1, anti-PD-L1 or anti-CTLA-4 therapy given earlier was allowed, and around 40% had some.

Study results and limitations: By week 6 at 0.1 to 3.0 mg/kg, blood CD4+ and CD8+ T cells had expanded clonally.

The chain recombines TRBV7-9 with TRBJ2-7; TRBD1 matches 12 bases. This receptor was obtained from an adult with an advanced solid tumor such as melanoma, head and neck, liver or kidney cancer. The sequencing used CD4+ or CD8+ T cells sorted from blood, collected in a trial of the OX40 agonist ivuxolimab. The DNA for the CDR3 is TGTGCCAGCAGTTCCGGGACAGGGGGCCCACCCCGCGAGCAGTACTTC. It encodes CASSSGTGGPPREQYF. The full variable domain, with the rest looked up from reference TRBV7-9 and TRBJ2-7, is DTGVSQNPRHKITKRGQNVTFRCDPISEHNRLYWYRQTLGQGPEFLTYFQNEAQLEKSRLLSDRFSAERPKGSFSTLEIQRTEQGDSAMYLCASSSGTGGPPREQYFGPGTRLTVT.